Listed here are 23 T cell receptor beta chains from one sample, sequenced in a study of tumor and adjacent non-tumor tissue in lung cancer. The library came from three nested PCR rounds adapted from ARM-PCR protocols. TCRdb reanalysed the multiplex PCR reads using MiXCR and keeps one entry per CDR3 protein. This table holds under 250,000 distinct CDR3 sequences, 71% found once. No cell sorting was done before RNA was extracted from the tissue. The sequencing sample was made of lung tumor tissue. The receptors here all came from a man aged 55 to 70 with non-small cell lung cancer.

Comments on this clonotype: Since a much larger clone is just one base distant, this may be a read error. The V gene is TRBV6-5, the J gene TRBJ1-2; D is possibly TRBD1 (6 bases). Trimming left V 2 bases short and J 8 bases short, with 15 bases between. Germline V CDR1 and CDR2: MNHEY, SVGAGI. The CDR3 contains 14 residues. The CDR3 is CASSYDFRGLGYTF. CDR3 bases: TGTGCCAGCAGTTACGATTTCAGGGGTTTGGGCTACACCTTC.

Of note for this clonotype: This may be a read error: a much more frequent sequence differs by one nucleotide. The chain employs TRBV29-1 and TRBJ1-1, with D uncertain. This CDR3 is built from 11 residues. CDR1 is SQVTM and CDR2 is ANQGSEA in the germline V gene. The chain's CDR3 is CNVEDNTEAFF. The CDR3 nucleotides are TGCAACGTTGAAGATAACACTGAAGCTTTCTTT.

This clonotype was recorded once. One end of the junction varies from germline; a read error may be responsible. This rearrangement joins TRBV11-3 to TRBJ1-1, with D hard to call. The CDR3 has 15 amino acids. Germline CDR1 is SGHNT and CDR2 is YENEEA. CDR3 coding DNA: TGTGCCAGCGGCTTACTCGGTCCGCTAAACACTGAAGCTTTCTTT. It yields the protein CASGLLGPLNTEAFF.

As concerns this clonotype: A much larger clone sits a single nucleotide away, making a read error possible. The chain recombines TRBV6-1 with TRBJ2-1, with D hard to call. Germline V gene sequence: CDR1 MNHNS, CDR2 SASEGT. The ends were cut back, 6 bases at V and 0 bases at J, with 12 bases in the middle. The CDR3 consists of 15 residues. CDR3 DNA sequence: TGTGCCAGCAGCGACATACCAGGCTCCTACAATGAGCAGTTCTTC. Translated: CASSDIPGSYNEQFF.

Remarks on this clonotype: Compared with germline, one end of the junction differs, possibly owing to a read error. This rearrangement joins TRBV20-1 to TRBJ2-3, with 14 bases lining up with TRBD2. The CDR3 has 17 amino acids. The germline V gene encodes CDR1 DFQATT and CDR2 SNEGSKA (reference sequence). The CDR3 sequence is CSVSGLAGAGLTDTHYF. The CDR3 nucleotides are TGCAGTGTGTCGGGACTAGCGGGAGCGGGCCTCACAGATACGCACTATTTT.

Comments on this clonotype: Since a much larger clone is just one base distant, this may be a read error. The V and J genes are TRBV20-1 and TRBJ2-5; D not resolved. Germline CDR1 and CDR2: DFQATT and SNEGSKA (reference sequence). The CDR3 consists of 12 residues. The CDR3 protein is CSVRDGSETQYF. CDR3 DNA sequence: TGCAGTGTTAGAGACGGCTCAGAGACCCAGTACTTC.

Remarks on this clonotype: One junction end does not reproduce the germline sequence, and a read error may be involved. The chain links TRBV20-1 to TRBJ1-2, with D perhaps TRBD1 (6 bases). This CDR3 spans 14 amino acids. Per germline, CDR1 DFQATT and CDR2 SNEGSKA (reference sequence). The CDR3 nucleotides are TGCAATGCTGGAAGGACAGAAACTAACTATGGCTACACCTTC. Its protein product is CNAGRTETNYGYTF.

A remark on this clonotype: A clone one base away is much larger, so this may be a read error. J is TRBJ2-3 and V is TRBV29-1, with TRBD1 as a possible D gene (6 bases). This CDR3 region has 14 residues. Per germline, CDR1 SQVTM and CDR2 ANQGSEA. CDR3 protein: CSSRRTARSDKQYF. CDR3 nucleotide sequence: TGCAGCTCTCGGAGGACAGCCCGGTCGGATAAGCAGTATTTT.

The chain recombines TRBV20-1 with TRBJ1-2; 8 bases are shared with TRBD1. Germline assignment: CDR1 DFQATT and CDR2 SNEGSKA (reference sequence). This CDR3 spans 14 amino acids. V gave up 6 bases and J gave up 7 bases; unmatched junction bases: 13. The CDR3 here is CSANPTGVDSGYTF. The CDR3 DNA reads as TGCAGTGCCAACCCGACAGGGGTAGATAGTGGCTACACCTTC.

Remarks on this clonotype: This CDR3 fails to terminate in the conserved phenylalanine or tryptophan, so it likely reflects a read error. This chain connects TRBV11-1 to TRBJ2-1, with a weak D call TRBD1 (5 bases). The CDR3 has 12 amino acids. Germline lookup yields CDR1 SGHAT and CDR2 FQDESV (reference sequence). V lost 2 bases to trimming and J lost 8 bases, with 7 bases between them. CDR3: CASSLRGYEQFL. The CDR3 region has the DNA TGTGCCAGCAGCTTAAGGGGCTATGAGCAGTTCTTA.

Concerning this clonotype: At one boundary the junction diverges from the germline segment, which might be a read error. The chain is built from TRBV6-1 and TRBJ2-7; 9 nucleotides line up with TRBD2. The CDR3 length is 15 residues. Germline assignment: CDR1 MNHNS and CDR2 SASEGT. CDR3 residues: CASNRNLAGIYEQYF. The CDR3 bases are TGTGCTAGCAATCGGAACCTAGCGGGAATCTACGAGCAGTACTTC.

Of note for this clonotype: Mismatch with germline at one junction end may stem from a read error. The gene calls are TRBV6-6 and TRBJ1-6; D is unclear. The CDR3 covers 15 residues. Germline CDR1 reads MNHNY; CDR2 reads SVGAGI (reference sequence). CDR3 sequence: CASSQQSSHNSPLHF. The DNA of the CDR3 is TGTGCCAGCAGCCAACAGAGCTCCCATAATTCACCCCTCCACTTT.

Turning to this clonotype: A read error may produce the germline difference seen at one junction end. The V and J genes are TRBV11-2 and TRBJ1-1; TRBD1 might be the D (5 bases). Germline CDR1 SGHAT, CDR2 FQNNGV. The CDR3 is 13 residues long. The CDR3 sequence is CANSTQGDTEALF. CDR3 DNA sequence: TGTGCCAACAGCACTCAGGGTGACACTGAAGCTCTCTTT. The complete variable domain, with remaining parts taken from reference TRBV11-2 and TRBJ1-1, reads EAGVAQSPRYKIIEKRQSVAFWCNPISGHATLYWYQQILGQGPKLLIQFQNNGVVDDSQLPKDRFSAERLKGVDSTLKIQPAKLEDSAVYLCANSTQGDTEALFGQGTRLTVV.

Concerning this clonotype: A much larger clonotype is one base distant, so this may be a read error. V is TRBV24-1 and J is TRBJ2-1; 9 bases map to TRBD2. Germline V gene sequence: CDR1 KGHDR, CDR2 SFDVKD. The CDR3 totals 13 residues. V lost 8 bases and J lost 14; bases outside the gene matches: 12. The CDR3 loop is CATKETWAGGEFF. The CDR3 nucleotides are TGTGCCACCAAGGAGACGTGGGCGGGAGGGGAGTTCTTC.

This clonotype was counted only a few times. One base away lies a much larger clone, so this may be a sequencing read error. The chain employs TRBV4-1 and TRBJ1-2, with 9 bases matching TRBD1. The CDR3 consists of 17 residues. CDR1 MGHRA and CDR2 YSYEKL come from the germline V gene. The CDR3 loop is CASSQAEQGAHNYDYTF. The CDR3 nucleotides read TGCGCCAGCAGCCAAGCCGAACAGGGGGCACATAACTATGACTACACCTTC.

About this clonotype itself: Possible read error: a much larger clone is one base away. This chain connects TRBV20-1 to TRBJ2-4; 13 nucleotides line up with TRBD2. Germline lookup yields CDR1 DFQATT and CDR2 SNEGSKA (reference sequence). This CDR3 spans 14 amino acids. The CDR3 region is CSAYSSGTSGIQNF. The CDR3 region has the DNA TGCAGTGCTTATAGTTCCGGGACTAGCGGGATTCAGAACTTC.

This clonotype was picked up a small number of times. One end of the junction varies from germline; a read error may be responsible. The chain couples TRBV11-3 to TRBJ2-2, with D possibly being TRBD2 (6 bases). CDR1 SGHNT and CDR2 YENEEA come from the germline V gene. The CDR3 is made up of 14 amino acids. The CDR3 sequence: CASSLDLGSGGLFF. Written as DNA, the CDR3 is TGTGCCAGCAGCTTAGATTTAGGATCCGGGGGGCTGTTTTTT.

For this clonotype: One end of the junction varies from germline; a read error may be responsible. The V and J genes are TRBV28 and TRBJ2-7, with 12 bases lining up with TRBD1. This CDR3 comprises 14 residues. Germline CDR1 and CDR2: MDHEN and SYDVKM. CDR3 nucleotide sequence: TGTGCCAGTAGTTGGGACAGGGGGCGAGCCGAGCAGTACTTC. Amino acids: CASSWDRGRAEQYF.

In regard to this clonotype: The junction and the germline gene differ at one end; a read error may be behind it. The gene calls are TRBV11-3 and TRBJ2-7; unclear D gene. This CDR3 has 15 residues. Germline CDR1 is SGHNT and CDR2 is YENEEA. DNA for the CDR3: TGTGCCCGCAGGCCTGATGGCGGAAGCTCCTACGAGCAGTACTTC. Amino acid sequence: CARRPDGGSSYEQYF.

This clonotype was recorded at least ten times. V and J are TRBV5-4 and TRBJ2-3, with 7 bases lining up with TRBD1. The germline gives CDR1 SGHNT, CDR2 YYREEE (reference sequence). The length of the CDR3 is 14 residues. V lost 4 bases to trimming and J lost 6 bases; unmatched junction nucleotides: 8. CDR3 region: CASSVPTGSDTQYF. The CDR3 bases are TGTGCCAGCAGCGTCCCGACAGGGTCGGATACGCAGTATTTT.

The J gene is TRBJ1-2, the V gene TRBV12-3 or TRBV12-4; D not certain. This CDR3 spans 12 amino acids. V lost 3 bases and J 8 bases, leaving 10 bases between the germline ends. CDR3 residues: CASSLGQYGYTF. DNA for the CDR3: TGTGCCAGCAGTTTGGGTCAGTACGGCTACACCTTC.

A remark on this clonotype: Since a much larger clone is just one base distant, this may be a read error. Here the CDR3 omits its conserved ending phenylalanine or tryptophan, so a read error is the likely source. The chain joins TRBV29-1 to TRBJ1-4, with 8 bases fitting TRBD1. Germline V gene sequence: CDR1 SQVTM, CDR2 ANQGSEA. The CDR3 has 13 amino acids. The CDR3 spells CSAETGGNEKLFS. CDR3 coding DNA: TGCAGCGCTGAAACAGGGGGTAATGAAAAACTGTTTTCT.

In the case of this clonotype: One end of the junction does not line up with germline, which may come from a read error. The chain uses TRBV6-5 and TRBJ2-7, with TRBD2 as a possible D gene (5 bases). The germline CDR1 and CDR2 sequences are MNHEY and SVGAGI. This CDR3 region has 15 residues. CDR3: CARSYLAGVSYEQYF. The CDR3 coding sequence is TGTGCCAGAAGTTACCTAGCAGGAGTATCCTACGAGCAGTACTTC.